The TCR beta chain under discussion was sequenced for a study of OX40 agonist ivuxolimab in advanced cancers. Background on the study: Recorded diagnoses for dose-escalation patients were hepatocellular carcinoma, melanoma, renal cell or head and neck cancer.

The CDR3 sequence is 13 residues long. Germline assignment: CDR1 SGHTA and CDR2 FQGNSA. The V end was cut by 5 bases, the J end by 5 bases, with 12 bases between. Some clones are missing from TCRdb's copy, which holds only in-frame ones; the method was immunoSEQ multiplex PCR. The repertoire holds about 68,000 clones, 85% to 90% seen once, with 0.55% to 0.85% in the top ten. The source is an adult with an advanced solid tumor such as melanoma, head and neck, liver or kidney cancer. The sequencing used CD4+ or CD8+ T cells sorted from blood, collected in a trial of the OX40 agonist ivuxolimab. This chain connects TRBV7-2 to TRBJ1-1, with unresolved D. The CDR3, as DNA: TGTGCCAGCAGCCGACAACTAAGGACTGAAGCTTTCTTT. Its translation: CASSRQLRTEAFF.